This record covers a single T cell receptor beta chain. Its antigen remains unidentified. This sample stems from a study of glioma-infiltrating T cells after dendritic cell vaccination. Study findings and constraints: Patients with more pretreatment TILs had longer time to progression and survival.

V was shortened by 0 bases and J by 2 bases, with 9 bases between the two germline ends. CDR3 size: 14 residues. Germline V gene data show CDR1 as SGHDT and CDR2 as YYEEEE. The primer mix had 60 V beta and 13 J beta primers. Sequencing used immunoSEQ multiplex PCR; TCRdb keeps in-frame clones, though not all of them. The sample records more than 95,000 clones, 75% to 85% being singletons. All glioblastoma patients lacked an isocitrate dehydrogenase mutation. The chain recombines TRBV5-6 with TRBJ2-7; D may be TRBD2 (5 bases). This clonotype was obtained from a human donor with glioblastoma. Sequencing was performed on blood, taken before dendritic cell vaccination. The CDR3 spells CASSLAGLTYEQYF. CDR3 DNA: TGTGCCAGCAGCTTGGCGGGATTAACCTACGAGCAGTACTTC.